The rows below give T cell receptor beta chains drawn from one sample of a study of blood T cell repertoires in COVID-19. TCRdb's copy holds only in-frame clones and misses some; the assay was immunoSEQ multiplex PCR. The sample has 150,000 to 200,000 clones, 82% seen once. The sample consisted of peripheral blood. These receptors originate from a woman aged 40 to 50 with COVID-19, enrolled during active disease. Both conserved end residues are part of each CDR3. A D gene is named only where the DNA matches it firmly. Clone size is stated in some rows and not others, as once, few, many or a class when expanded.

cdr3_aa cdr3_nt j_call d_call clone_size v_call
CASRFPNEKLFF TGTGCCAGCAGGTTTCCGAATGAAAAACTGTTTTTT TRBJ1-4 - - TRBV28
CASRTGGGTQYF TGTGCCAGCCGGACAGGGGGAGGGACCCAGTACTTC TRBJ2-5 TRBD1 few TRBV2
CASSLEVGRSDGYTF TGTGCCAGCAGCTTGGAAGTAGGGAGATCTGACGGCTACACCTTC TRBJ1-2 - - TRBV5-4
CASSPYTRGSSYNEQFF TGTGCCAGCAGCCCCTATACTCGCGGGAGCTCCTACAATGAGCAGTTCTTC TRBJ2-1 TRBD2 - TRBV7-3
CASRGLVAEQFF TGTGCCAGCAGGGGGCTCGTTGCTGAGCAGTTCTTC TRBJ2-1 - - TRBV6-5
CASRRGTAFSYEQYF TGTGCCAGCAGGCGAGGGACAGCCTTCTCCTACGAGCAGTACTTC TRBJ2-7 TRBD1 - TRBV5-6
CASSPSGNNNEQFF TGTGCCAGCAGTCCGAGCGGGAACAACAATGAGCAGTTCTTC TRBJ2-1 TRBD2 - TRBV2
CASSQVSRIGGKLFF TGCGCCAGCAGCCAAGTATCTCGGATCGGAGGAAAACTGTTTTTT TRBJ1-4 - - TRBV4-1
CASSLDGTAYGYTF TGTGCCAGCAGCTTGGATGGGACAGCCTATGGCTACACCTTC TRBJ1-2 TRBD1 - TRBV5-6
CASSRGGRHNSPLHF TGTGCCAGCAGTCGAGGGGGCCGTCATAATTCACCCCTCCACTTT TRBJ1-6 TRBD1 few TRBV28
CASCPDGLAGGTPYEQYF TGTGCCAGCTGCCCGGATGGGCTAGCGGGAGGGACCCCCTACGAGCAGTACTTC TRBJ2-7 TRBD2 - TRBV28
CASSFKRNTEAFF TGTGCCAGCAGTTTTAAGAGGAACACTGAAGCTTTCTTT TRBJ1-1 - once TRBV12-3/TRBV12-4
CASSRTGSRGYTF TGTGCCAGCAGCCGTACAGGGTCTCGTGGCTACACCTTC TRBJ1-2 - - TRBV25-1
CASSQEEQTNSPLHF TGCGCCAGCAGCCAAGAAGAACAGACAAATTCACCCCTCCACTTT TRBJ1-6 - few TRBV4-1
CSVEGTGVNYGYTF TGCAGCGTTGAAGGGACGGGAGTTAACTATGGCTACACCTTC TRBJ1-2 - - TRBV29-1
CSVLQNTGELFF TGCAGCGTTTTACAGAACACCGGGGAGCTGTTTTTT TRBJ2-2 - - TRBV29-1
CAPGGQGNTGELFF TGTGCCCCAGGGGGACAGGGGAACACCGGGGAGCTGTTTTTT TRBJ2-2 TRBD1 - TRBV7-9
CSASGGSNTEAFF TGCAGTGCTAGTGGCGGTTCGAACACTGAAGCTTTCTTT TRBJ1-1 - - TRBV20-1
CASSYKTPAVGELFF TGTGCCAGCAGTTACAAGACTCCCGCCGTCGGGGAGCTGTTTTTT TRBJ2-2 - - TRBV6-2/TRBV6-3
CATSRGTGVGTEAFF TGTGCCACCAGCAGAGGGACAGGGGTCGGCACTGAAGCTTTCTTT TRBJ1-1 TRBD1 - TRBV15
CASSLGTGAQETQYF TGTGCCAGCAGCTTGGGGACAGGGGCCCAAGAGACCCAGTACTTC TRBJ2-5 TRBD1 - TRBV5-8
CASGLETGIETQYF TGTGCTAGTGGTTTGGAGACAGGGATAGAGACCCAGTACTTC TRBJ2-5 TRBD1 - TRBV12-5
CASSRTGSNSPLHF TGTGCCAGCAGCCGGACAGGTTCTAATTCACCCCTCCACTTT TRBJ1-6 TRBD1 - TRBV3-1/TRBV3-2
CASRERQQETQYF TGTGCCAGCAGAGAGAGACAACAAGAGACCCAGTACTTC TRBJ2-5 - once TRBV6-6
CASSPRTGVGSPLHF TGTGCCAGCAGCCCCCGGACAGGGGTAGGATCACCCCTCCACTTT TRBJ1-6 TRBD1 few TRBV9
CASNYDTRGETQYF TGTGCCAGCAATTACGATACCCGGGGGGAGACCCAGTACTTC TRBJ2-5 - - TRBV28
CASRQGGRNTEAFF TGTGCCAGCAGACAAGGGGGCAGGAACACTGAAGCTTTCTTT TRBJ1-1 TRBD1 - TRBV28
CASSPIYHNEQFF TGTGCCAGCAGTCCTATCTACCACAATGAGCAGTTCTTC TRBJ2-1 - - TRBV6-5
CASSNFPGQGNHNEQFF TGCGCCAGCAGCAACTTTCCGGGACAGGGTAATCACAATGAGCAGTTCTTC TRBJ2-1 TRBD1 - TRBV10-2
CASSQNSGSKETQYF TGTGCCAGCAGCCAAAATAGCGGGAGTAAAGAGACCCAGTACTTC TRBJ2-5 TRBD2 - TRBV7-6
CASSLLPGGRSTDTQYF TGTGCCAGCAGCTTACTTCCTGGCGGGAGGTCCACAGATACGCAGTATTTT TRBJ2-3 TRBD2 - TRBV7-3
CASSPQGTANTGELFF TGTGCCAGCAGCCCGCAGGGGACAGCGAACACCGGGGAGCTGTTTTTT TRBJ2-2 TRBD1 - TRBV3-1/TRBV3-2
CASSWQANTEAFF TGTGCCAGCAGTTGGCAGGCGAACACTGAAGCTTTCTTT TRBJ1-1 - - TRBV28
CASSLAELGLLFF TGTGCCAGCAGCCTAGCTGAGTTGGGATTGTTGTTTTTT TRBJ1-4 - - TRBV12-3/TRBV12-4
CASSISASSYNEQFF TGTGCCAGTAGTATAAGCGCCAGCTCCTACAATGAGCAGTTCTTC TRBJ2-1 - - TRBV19
CASSPGQGARGYTF TGTGCCAGCAGCCCGGGACAGGGGGCGCGCGGCTACACCTTC TRBJ1-2 TRBD1 - TRBV11-2
CASSQRSDRENTIYF TGTGCCAGCAGCCAACGGTCGGATCGGGAAAACACCATATATTTT TRBJ1-3 - - TRBV4-2
CASRWGVTDTQYF TGTGCCAGCAGGTGGGGCGTGACAGATACGCAGTATTTT TRBJ2-3 - - TRBV2
CASSGGGTGGSPLHF TGTGCCAGCAGTGGAGGAGGGACAGGAGGGTCACCCCTCCACTTT TRBJ1-6 TRBD1 - TRBV2